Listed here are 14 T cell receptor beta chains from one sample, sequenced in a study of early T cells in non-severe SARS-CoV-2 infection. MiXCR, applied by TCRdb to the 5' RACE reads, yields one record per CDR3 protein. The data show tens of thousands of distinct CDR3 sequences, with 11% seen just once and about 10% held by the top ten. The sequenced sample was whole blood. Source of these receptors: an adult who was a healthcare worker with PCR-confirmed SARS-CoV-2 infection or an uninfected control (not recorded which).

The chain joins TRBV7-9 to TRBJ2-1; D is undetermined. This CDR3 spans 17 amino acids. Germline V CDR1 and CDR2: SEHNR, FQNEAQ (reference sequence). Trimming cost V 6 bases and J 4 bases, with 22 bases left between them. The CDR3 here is CASRPWTVLGLYNEQFF. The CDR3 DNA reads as TGTGCCAGCAGACCCTGGACGGTGTTGGGCCTGTACAATGAGCAGTTCTTC.

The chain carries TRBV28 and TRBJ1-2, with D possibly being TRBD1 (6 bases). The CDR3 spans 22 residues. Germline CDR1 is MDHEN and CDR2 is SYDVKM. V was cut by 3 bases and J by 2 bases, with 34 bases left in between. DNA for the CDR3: TGTGCCAGCAGTTTCTCAGTTTTTACCGTTGACAGGCCGCACCGGATAAACTATGGCTACACCTTC. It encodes CASSFSVFTVDRPHRINYGYTF.

The DNA for the CDR3 is TGCAGCGCCTCAGGGGGAATGGGAGATACGCAGTATTTT. Encoded protein: CSASGGMGDTQYF. The chain uses TRBV29-1 and TRBJ2-3; 7 bases line up with TRBD1. Germline values: CDR1 SQVTM, CDR2 ANQGSEA. The CDR3 runs to 13 residues. J was trimmed by 5 bases and V by 7 bases; bases with no gene match: 9.

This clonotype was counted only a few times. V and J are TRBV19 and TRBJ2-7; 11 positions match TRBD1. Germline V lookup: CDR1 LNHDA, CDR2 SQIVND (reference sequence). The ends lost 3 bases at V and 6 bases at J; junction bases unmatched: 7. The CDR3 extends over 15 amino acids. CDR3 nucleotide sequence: TGTGCCAGTAGTATTGTATGGACAGGGGGCTTCGAGCAGTACTTC. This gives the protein CASSIVWTGGFEQYF.

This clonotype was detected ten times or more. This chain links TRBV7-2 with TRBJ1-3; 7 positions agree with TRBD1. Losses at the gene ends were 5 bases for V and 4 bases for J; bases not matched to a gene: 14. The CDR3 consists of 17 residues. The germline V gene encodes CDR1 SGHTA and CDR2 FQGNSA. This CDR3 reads CASSPREQGSWGNTIYF. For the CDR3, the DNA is TGTGCCAGCAGCCCCAGGGAACAGGGGTCGTGGGGAAACACCATATATTTT. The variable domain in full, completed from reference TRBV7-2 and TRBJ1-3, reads GAGVSQSPSNKVTEKGKDVELRCDPISGHTALYWYRQSLGQGLEFLIYFQGNSAPDKSGLPSDRFSAERTGGSVSTLTIQRTQQEDSAVYLCASSPREQGSWGNTIYFGEGSWLTVV.

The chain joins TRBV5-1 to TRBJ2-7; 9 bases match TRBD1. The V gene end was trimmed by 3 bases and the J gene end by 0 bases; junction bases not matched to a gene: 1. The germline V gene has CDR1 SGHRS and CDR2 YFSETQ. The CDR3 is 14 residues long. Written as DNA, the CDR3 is TGCGCCAGCAGCTCGGGACAGGGCTCCTACGAGCAGTACTTC. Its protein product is CASSSGQGSYEQYF.

In DNA form, the CDR3 reads TGTGCCAGCAGCTTGAGGTCGGTCTTGAAGGGCTACACCTTC. Its translation is CASSLRSVLKGYTF. The V call is TRBV7-2, the J call TRBJ1-2; no reliable D call. The germline gives CDR1 SGHTA, CDR2 FQGNSA. With 3 bases removed from V and 8 bases from J, the gap between germline ends came to 16 bases. The CDR3 has 14 amino acids.

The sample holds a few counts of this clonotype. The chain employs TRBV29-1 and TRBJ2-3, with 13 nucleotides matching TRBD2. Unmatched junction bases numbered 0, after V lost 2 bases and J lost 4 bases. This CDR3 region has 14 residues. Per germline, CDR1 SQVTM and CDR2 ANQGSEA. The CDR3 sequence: CSVETSGRADTQYF. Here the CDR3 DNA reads TGCAGCGTTGAAACTAGCGGGAGGGCAGATACGCAGTATTTT.

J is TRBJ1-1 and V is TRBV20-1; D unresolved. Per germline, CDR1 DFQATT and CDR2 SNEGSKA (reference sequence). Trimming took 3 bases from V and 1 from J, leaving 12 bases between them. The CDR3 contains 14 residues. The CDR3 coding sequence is TGCAGTGCTAGTCTTTCCCTTACGAACACTGAAGCTTTCTTT. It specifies CSASLSLTNTEAFF.

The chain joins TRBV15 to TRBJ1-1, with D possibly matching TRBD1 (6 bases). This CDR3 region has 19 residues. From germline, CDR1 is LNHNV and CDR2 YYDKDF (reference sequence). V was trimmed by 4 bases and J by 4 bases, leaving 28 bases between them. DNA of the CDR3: TGTGCCACCAGCATCAGGAGGGGTCCGGGGGCGCCCGTGGGCACTGAAGCTTTCTTT. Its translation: CATSIRRGPGAPVGTEAFF.

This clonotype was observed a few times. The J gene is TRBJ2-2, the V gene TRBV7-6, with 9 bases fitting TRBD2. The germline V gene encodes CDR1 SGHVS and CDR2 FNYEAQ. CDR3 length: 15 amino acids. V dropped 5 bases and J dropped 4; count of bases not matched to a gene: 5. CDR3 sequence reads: CASSPGTSRTGELFF. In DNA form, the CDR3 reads TGTGCCAGCAGCCCCGGGACTAGCCGCACCGGGGAGCTGTTTTTT.

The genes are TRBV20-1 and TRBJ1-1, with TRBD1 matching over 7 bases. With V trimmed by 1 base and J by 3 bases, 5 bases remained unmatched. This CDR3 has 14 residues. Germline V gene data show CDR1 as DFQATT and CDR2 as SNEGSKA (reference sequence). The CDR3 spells CSARGGGGYTEAFF. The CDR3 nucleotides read TGCAGTGCTAGAGGTGGAGGGGGCTACACTGAAGCTTTCTTT.

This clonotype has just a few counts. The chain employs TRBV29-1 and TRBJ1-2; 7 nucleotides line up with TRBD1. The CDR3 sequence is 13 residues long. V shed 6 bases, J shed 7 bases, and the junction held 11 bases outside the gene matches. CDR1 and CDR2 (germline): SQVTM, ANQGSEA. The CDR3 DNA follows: TGCAGCGTGAACCACAGGGGTATGCGTGGCTACACCTTC. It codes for CSVNHRGMRGYTF.

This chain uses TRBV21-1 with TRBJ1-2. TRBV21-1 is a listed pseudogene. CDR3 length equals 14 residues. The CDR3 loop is CASSLAGPYYGYTF. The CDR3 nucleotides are TGTGCCAGCAGCCTCGCGGGGCCCTACTATGGCTACACCTTC.